This TCR beta chain was retrieved from a study of beta chain features in type 1 diabetes. About this clone: The antigen is not known.

Sequencing targeted expressed TCRB transcripts, as all isolated RNA had been reverse transcribed. Generated by immunoSEQ multiplex PCR, the TCRdb table keeps only in-frame clones and is missing some. The sample yields under 950,000 clones, roughly a sixth seen once. Whole-study findings and limits: For patients, the naive, central memory and Treg TCRB repertoires appeared more alike than for healthy donors.

There are 17 residues in the CDR3. V gave up 0 bases and J gave up 4 bases; unmatched junction bases: 6. From germline, CDR1 is LGHNA and CDR2 YSLEER. CD4+ naive, central memory, regulatory and stem cell-like memory cells were sorted via CD45RO/CCR7/CD25/CD127/CD95/CD27. The origin of this receptor is a woman in her late teens or twenties in good health. The genes are TRBV4-3 and TRBJ2-3, with 11 bases aligning to TRBD2. Specimen: naive CD4+ T cells from blood. CDR3 residues: CASSQEITSGRPDTQYF. The DNA for the CDR3 is TGCGCCAGCAGCCAAGAAATCACTAGCGGGAGACCAGATACGCAGTATTTT.